These 29 T cell receptor beta chains were sequenced from one sample in a study of CD8+CD57+ T cells in acquired aplastic anemia. Genomic DNA, the template, was used for profiling of the TCR beta VDJ and CDR3. In TCRdb, the reads were re-called with MiXCR into one record per CDR3 protein. The table shows 90,000 to 130,000 distinct CDR3 sequences, with roughly 50% occurring only once. Specimen: sorted CD4+, CD8+, or CD8+CD57+ T cells (not recorded which) from PBMCs. The receptors were sampled from a human donor in good health, serving as a control.

The V and J genes are TRBV24-1 and TRBJ2-5, with 9 bases matching TRBD1. The length of the CDR3 is 15 residues. J was trimmed by 2 bases and V by 5 bases; bases with no gene match: 5. Germline-derived CDR1 and CDR2 are KGHDR and SFDVKD. The CDR3 region is CATSGGQGRQETQYF. CDR3 sequence (DNA): TGTGCCACCAGTGGGGGACAGGGTAGGCAAGAGACCCAGTACTTC.

The chain joins TRBV29-1 to TRBJ2-2; D gene unclear. V gave up 4 bases and J gave up 4 bases, with 13 bases separating them. This CDR3 spans 14 amino acids. Germline assignment: CDR1 SQVTM and CDR2 ANQGSEA. The CDR3 reads CSVGGRSSTGELFF. In DNA form, the CDR3 reads TGCAGCGTTGGTGGCCGGTCGAGCACCGGGGAGCTGTTTTTT.

V usage is TRBV19 and J usage is TRBJ2-7; no clear D. Germline V gene data show CDR1 as LNHDA and CDR2 as SQIVND (reference sequence). CDR3 length: 12 amino acids. V gave up 3 bases and J gave up 5 bases, with 8 bases separating them. This chain's CDR3 is CASSMRYDEQYV. CDR3 bases: TGTGCCAGTAGTATGCGGTACGACGAGCAGTACGTC.

This clonotype was seen repeatedly, ten times or more. The J gene is TRBJ1-3, the V gene TRBV19, with a tentative D call TRBD1 (6 bases). Germline V gene data show CDR1 as LNHDA and CDR2 as SQIVND (reference sequence). The CDR3 is 17 residues long. V lost 5 bases, J lost 0 bases, and 17 bases lay in between. The CDR3 bases are TGTGCCAGTAGTCCCGGGACACCTTACTTCTCTGGAAACACCATATATTTT. This gives the protein CASSPGTPYFSGNTIYF.

The table lists this clonotype with a few counts. The chain carries TRBV2 and TRBJ1-2; 8 nucleotides match TRBD1. From germline, CDR1 is SNHLY and CDR2 FYNNEI. V shed 5 bases and J 5 bases; nucleotides not matched to a gene: 10. This CDR3 contains 15 residues. The CDR3 coding sequence is TGTGCCAGCAGTTCGTCTGGACAGGGTTTGTATGGCTACACCTTC. This codes for CASSSSGQGLYGYTF.

This clonotype has at least ten counts. The chain couples TRBV6-2 or TRBV6-3 to TRBJ1-5; D is undetermined. The CDR3 has 14 residues. Per the germline V gene, CDR1 is MNHEY and CDR2 is SVGEGT. V lost 0 bases and J 8 bases, leaving 11 bases between the germline ends. The CDR3 is CASSYSILVEPQHF. CDR3 sequence (DNA): TGTGCCAGCAGTTACTCGATCCTAGTTGAGCCCCAGCATTTT.

Concerning this clonotype: This may stem from a read error, because a much larger clone lies one nucleotide away. The limits of the CDR3 on the DNA are not certain, so only TCRdb's listed CDR3 is given. V is TRBV11-2 and J is TRBJ2-7; TRBD1 was called by the table and not checked on the DNA. The CDR3 is 15 residues long, counting both termini. Germline V gives CDR1 SGHAT, CDR2 FQNNGV. CDR3 protein: CASSLVAGGTYEQHF.

V is TRBV4-2 and J is TRBJ2-3; D is unclear. The V end lost 4 bases, the J end lost 3 bases, and 8 bases lay between the germline ends. This CDR3 spans 13 amino acids. The germline V gene encodes CDR1 LGHNA and CDR2 YNFKEQ. Written as DNA, the CDR3 is TGTGCCAGCAGCCCCAGAGCGACAGATACGCAGTATTTT. This sequence encodes CASSPRATDTQYF.

The chain carries TRBV19 and TRBJ1-1, with TRBD1 as a possible D gene (6 bases). Trimming left V 5 bases short and J 2 bases short, with 12 bases between. In germline, CDR1 is LNHDA, CDR2 SQIVND (reference sequence). The CDR3 runs to 14 residues. As DNA, the CDR3 is TGTGCCAGTAGTTGGGGGCAGGTAAACACTGAAGCTTTCTTT. As protein: CASSWGQVNTEAFF.

This rearrangement joins TRBV29-1 to TRBJ1-1; D is undetermined. V was cut by 3 bases and J by 5 bases, with 13 bases left in between. Germline CDR1 reads SQVTM; CDR2 reads ANQGSEA. The CDR3 totals 13 residues. The CDR3 nucleotides are TGCAGCGTTGAGTTTTTTATCGGGACTGAAGCTTTCTTT. Translating gives CSVEFFIGTEAFF.

V gene TRBV15 combines with J gene TRBJ1-2; a weak D match, TRBD1 (6 bases). CDR1 and CDR2 from the germline V gene are LNHNV and YYDKDF (reference sequence). This CDR3 comprises 16 residues. V lost 5 bases, J lost 0 bases, and 16 bases lay in between. CDR3 amino acids: CATSRGGVEANYGYTF. The CDR3 bases are TGTGCCACCAGCCGAGGGGGGGTGGAGGCTAACTATGGCTACACCTTC.

This chain uses TRBV29-1 with TRBJ2-1, with 10 nucleotides matching TRBD2. The CDR3 loop spans 12 amino acids. Losses at the gene ends were 6 bases for V and 8 bases for J; bases not matched to a gene: 4. CDR1 is SQVTM, CDR2 ANQGSEA, per germline. CDR3: CSVAGGIYEQFF. Here the CDR3 DNA reads TGCAGCGTAGCGGGGGGGATTTATGAGCAGTTCTTC.

This chain joins TRBV7-3 and TRBJ1-1; D may be TRBD1 (5 bases). The germline V gene encodes CDR1 SGHTA and CDR2 FQGTGA. V was clipped by 0 bases and J by 4 bases, with 6 bases between them. The CDR3 consists of 13 residues. CDR3 region: CASSLTGTTEAFF. DNA for the CDR3: TGTGCCAGCAGCTTAACAGGGACCACTGAAGCTTTCTTT.

For this clonotype: This CDR3 is missing its conserved last phenylalanine or tryptophan, likely due to a read error. The chain has TRBV15 and TRBJ2-1; 8 bases fit TRBD2. Germline CDR1 LNHNV, CDR2 YYDKDF (reference sequence). V lost 0 bases, J lost 8 bases, and 9 bases stayed unmatched. The CDR3 is 16 amino acids. Here the CDR3 reads CATSREKGLGSDEQFS. The CDR3 DNA follows: TGTGCCACCAGCAGAGAAAAGGGACTAGGATCAGATGAGCAGTTCTCC.

This clonotype appeared many times. The rearrangement joins TRBV29-1 to TRBJ2-3, with 7 bases matching TRBD2. Germline V gene lookup returns CDR1 SQVTM and CDR2 ANQGSEA. Germline trimming cut 6 bases from V and 2 bases from J; bases unmatched to any gene: 8. The CDR3 covers 14 residues. This CDR3 reads CSVGSGAYTDTQYF. DNA for the CDR3: TGCAGCGTGGGAAGCGGGGCTTACACAGATACGCAGTATTTT.

The rearrangement joins TRBV3-1 to TRBJ2-1, with 7 bases matching TRBD1. J was trimmed by 8 bases and V by 5 bases; bases with no gene match: 3. This CDR3 has 12 residues. CDR1 and CDR2 from the germline V gene are LGHDT and YNNKEL (reference sequence). The DNA for the CDR3 is TGTGCCAGCAGCGTTACAGGGGATGAGCAGTTCTTC. This encodes CASSVTGDEQFF.

This clonotype was seen many times. This chain uses TRBV4-1 with TRBJ1-2, with D hard to call. V gave up 3 bases and J gave up 1 base, with 15 bases separating them. This CDR3 has 16 residues. In germline, CDR1 is MGHRA, CDR2 YSYEKL. CDR3 sequence: CASSQLVSEVNYGYTF. CDR3 sequence (DNA): TGCGCCAGCAGCCAGCTCGTTTCCGAAGTTAACTATGGCTACACCTTC.

Concerning this clonotype itself: The conserved final phenylalanine or tryptophan is absent from the CDR3, which likely points to a read error. The rearrangement links TRBV7-9 to TRBJ2-7, with D hard to call. Per germline, CDR1 SEHNR and CDR2 FQNEAQ (reference sequence). With 8 bases removed from V and 5 bases from J, the gap between germline ends came to 16 bases. The CDR3 spans 13 residues. CDR3 region: CASGPHEADEQYL. Written as DNA, the CDR3 is TGTGCCAGCGGCCCGCATGAGGCCGACGAGCAGTACCTC.

The V call is TRBV19, the J call TRBJ2-7; 7 bases line up with TRBD1. The CDR3 length is 14 residues. The V gene's germline CDR1 is LNHDA and CDR2 SQIVND (reference sequence). V gave up 6 bases and J gave up 4 bases; unmatched junction bases: 9. CDR3 DNA sequence: TGTGCCAGTAGCGCCGGGACAGAGATTTACGAGCAGTACTTC. Protein product: CASSAGTEIYEQYF.

This chain uses TRBV7-9 with TRBJ2-1; D is uncertain. The germline V gene has CDR1 SEHNR and CDR2 FQNEAQ (reference sequence). This CDR3 region has 11 residues. The ends were cut back, 2 bases at V and 6 bases at J, with 2 bases in the middle. CDR3 nucleotides: TGTGCCAGCAGCTTAAGCAATGAGCAGTTCTTC. Translation gives CASSLSNEQFF.

This rearrangement joins TRBV10-1 to TRBJ1-1; D unresolved. V gave up 4 bases and J gave up 3 bases, with 9 bases separating them. This CDR3 is built from 13 residues. CDR1 is WNHNN, CDR2 SYGVQD, per germline (reference sequence). The CDR3 nucleotides are TGCGCCAGCAGTGGAGGGTACGACACTGAAGCTTTCTTT. This encodes CASSGGYDTEAFF.

This chain connects TRBV12-3 or TRBV12-4 to TRBJ1-6, with D possibly matching TRBD1 (6 bases). CDR3 size: 13 residues. V lost 2 bases and J lost 10, with 9 bases in between. Here the CDR3 reads CASSLIGGSPLHF. CDR3 bases: TGTGCCAGCAGTTTAATCGGGGGCTCACCCCTCCACTTT.

A remark on this clonotype: Germline and junction disagree at one end, which may indicate a read error. The chain has TRBV19 and TRBJ1-1; D not certain. The CDR3 runs 15 residues. CDR1 and CDR2 from the germline V gene are LNHDA and SQIVND (reference sequence). In DNA form, the CDR3 reads TGTGCCAGTAGTATAGTGGTGGGCATGAACACTGAAGCTCTCTTT. Residues: CASSIVVGMNTEALF.

This clonotype was recorded only once. V gene TRBV2 combines with J gene TRBJ2-1; TRBD2 matches 10 bases. Losses at the gene ends were 1 base for V and 8 bases for J; bases not matched to a gene: 5. The length of the CDR3 is 15 residues. Germline CDR1 reads SNHLY; CDR2 reads FYNNEI. The CDR3 DNA is TGTGCCAGCAGTGAAGGTAGCGGGGGGAACGATGAGCAGTTCTTC. Translating gives CASSEGSGGNDEQFF. Filled out from reference TRBV2 and TRBJ2-1, the complete variable domain reads EPEVTQTPSHQVTQMGQEVILRCVPISNHLYFYWYRQILGQKVEFLVSFYNNEISEKSEIFDDQFSVERPDGSNFTLKIRSTKLEDSAMYFCASSEGSGGNDEQFFGPGTRLTVL.

This clonotype was recorded many times. This chain uses TRBV6-1 with TRBJ2-7; D is perhaps TRBD1 (6 bases). Germline lookup yields CDR1 MNHNS and CDR2 SASEGT. CDR3 length equals 12 residues. Trimming took 7 bases from V and 7 from J, leaving 14 bases between them. CDR3 nucleotide sequence: TGTGCCAGCAAACAGGGTGCGAGGGAGCAGTACTTC. As protein: CASKQGAREQYF.

This rearrangement joins TRBV25-1 to TRBJ1-5, with D perhaps matching TRBD1 (5 bases). Germline V gives CDR1 MGHDK, CDR2 SYGVNS. The V gene lost 3 bases and the J gene lost 11 bases, with 8 bases spanning the gap. The CDR3 covers 11 residues. The CDR3 loop reads CASSDGTTQHF. The CDR3 coding sequence is TGTGCCAGCAGTGACGGGACGACCCAGCATTTT.

With regard to this clonotype: This sequence may be a read error, since a much larger clone differs from it by one base. In DNA form, the CDR3 reads TGTGCCAGCAGCCCCAGGACCGACAATCAGCCCCAGCATTTT. It translates to CASSPRTDNQPQHF. The rearrangement joins TRBV3-1 to TRBJ1-5; D is uncertain. Germline V lookup: CDR1 LGHDT, CDR2 YNNKEL (reference sequence). The CDR3 loop spans 14 amino acids. The V end lost 4 bases, the J end lost 3 bases, and 10 bases lay between the germline ends.

The rearrangement links TRBV11-2 to TRBJ2-1; perhaps TRBD1 as D (5 bases). This CDR3 has 14 residues. Germline-derived CDR1 and CDR2 are SGHAT and FQNNGV. The germline V and J ends were trimmed by 8 bases and 15 bases, with 26 bases remaining between them. The CDR3 sequence is CASRSADTYNKRFF. The CDR3 bases are TGTGCCAGCCGCTCGGCGGACACCTACAATAAGCGGTTCTTC.

At least ten counts were recorded for this clonotype. The J gene is TRBJ2-1, the V gene TRBV19; D uncertain. Between the trimmed V and J ends, which lost 5 bases and 3 bases, there was a span of 8 bases. Per germline, CDR1 LNHDA and CDR2 SQIVND (reference sequence). The CDR3 contains 13 residues. CDR3 residues: CASSLGIYNEQFF. The CDR3 nucleotides read TGTGCCAGTAGTCTTGGTATCTACAATGAGCAGTTCTTC.